This T cell receptor beta chain is drawn from a study of T cell changes during pregnancy in multiple sclerosis. Trimming left V 1 base short and J 3 bases short, with 10 bases between. The germline gives CDR1 LNHDA, CDR2 SQIVND (reference sequence). The CDR3 length is 14 residues. Libraries were prepared by immunoSEQ multiplex PCR; TCRdb keeps only in-frame clonotypes and omits some of them. The sample contains some 31,000 clones, 80% to 90% of which appear only once. This chain joins TRBV19 and TRBJ2-7, with D possibly being TRBD1 (6 bases). The origin of this receptor is a female donor with multiple sclerosis, enrolled in a pregnancy study. Sequenced material: CD8+ T cells from peripheral blood mononuclear cells, taken in the second trimester of pregnancy. CDR3 nucleotide sequence: TGTGCCAGTAGTATAGGTCCAGGGGACTACGAGCAGTACTTC. Amino acid sequence: CASSIGPGDYEQYF. The whole variable domain, filled in from reference TRBV19 and TRBJ2-7, reads DGGITQSPKYLFRKEGQNVTLSCEQNLNHDAMYWYRQDPGQGLRLIYYSQIVNDFQKGDIAEGYSVSREKKESFPLTVTSAQKNPTAFYLCASSIGPGDYEQYFGPGTRLTVT.